The rows below give T cell receptor beta chains drawn from one sample of a study of cytomegalovirus exposure and HLA in healthy donors. Only in-frame clones appear in the TCRdb table, and some are missing; sequencing was by immunoSEQ multiplex PCR. In the table there are roughly 150,000 clones, around four fifths of which are singletons. Sequencing was carried out using PBMCs. These receptor sequences come from a girl under 10 years old in good health and CMV-seropositive. CDR3s include the opening cysteine and the closing phenylalanine or tryptophan.

j_gene	v_gene	len	CDR3aa
TRBJ2-3	TRBV18	15	CASSPPSGRPDTQYF
TRBJ1-3	TRBV30	14	CAWSVGRAGNTIYF
TRBJ2-5	TRBV30	14	CAWSASPGRETQYF
TRBJ2-5	TRBV5-1	15	CASTWTSGIGETQYF
TRBJ2-3	TRBV7-3	16	CASSLSGTSGTDTQYF
TRBJ2-1	TRBV6-5	12	CASSTPSNEQFF
TRBJ1-4	TRBV2	13	CASCEATNEKLFF
TRBJ2-1	TRBV30	15	CAWSDIAGKYNEQFF
TRBJ2-1	TRBV30	14	CAWSALAAYNEQFF
TRBJ1-3	TRBV5-1	16	CASRPGQGASGNTIYF
TRBJ2-1	TRBV9	12	CASSVAGNEQFF
TRBJ1-5	TRBV6-6	15	CASSSGTGSYQPQHF
TRBJ2-7	TRBV7-8	14	CASSLRGSPYEQYF
TRBJ1-5	TRBV28	12	CASGLSNQPQHF
TRBJ2-7	TRBV29-1	13	CSVEETNAYEQYF
TRBJ1-2	TRBV28	14	CASSLDRVGYGYTF
TRBJ2-1	TRBV9	16	CASSVEYPSKYNEQFF
TRBJ1-1	TRBV19	13	CASSRGLNTEAFF
TRBJ2-7	TRBV5-1	14	CASSLDGTGGEQYF
TRBJ2-1	TRBV30	15	CAWRRYTSGANEQFF
TRBJ2-3	TRBV18	15	CASSPAASGRDTQYF
TRBJ2-5	TRBV27	15	CASSDLALYQETQYF
TRBJ1-1	TRBV7-9	12	CASSAGNTEAFF
NA	TRBV30	12	CAGTSGSYEQYF
TRBJ2-3	TRBV15	16	CATSRHAGGRRDTQYF
TRBJ2-5	TRBV7-9	17	CASSSSRRASGQETQYF
TRBJ2-7	TRBV30	12	CAYVGDSYEQYF
TRBJ1-5	TRBV18	16	CASSPQTGEGVQPQHF
TRBJ2-2	TRBV6-1	16	CASSELRPPRTGELFF
TRBJ2-5	TRBV7-3	15	CASSLGGGPRETQYF
TRBJ2-2	TRBV5-1	13	CASSLSGTGELFF
TRBJ2-3	TRBV9	16	CASSTSGFPGTDTQYF
TRBJ2-1	TRBV7-3	18	CASSEGVFLGLAANEQFF
TRBJ2-5	TRBV7-2	14	CASSLSMGGETQYF
TRBJ1-5	TRBV10-1	18	CASSERVAGESGNQPQHF
TRBJ2-7	TRBV11-2	14	CASSRDRGRYEQYF
TRBJ2-5	TRBV5-4	14	CASSPRAGEETQYF
TRBJ1-5	TRBV12-2	16	CASDKGTGGSNQPQHF
TRBJ2-2	TRBV2	13	CASQQGDGGELFF
TRBJ2-1	TRBV19	12	CASIAPAGGQFF
TRBJ2-4	TRBV5-1	14	CASSLAGGENIQYF
TRBJ1-1	TRBV29-1	13	CSVEEGARTEAFF
TRBJ1-5	TRBV27	12	CASHKGNQPQHF
TRBJ1-5	TRBV4-1	15	CASSQGGGSNQPQHF
TRBJ2-5	TRBV29-1	12	CSVSFLGEAQYF
TRBJ2-3	TRBV7-3	15	CASSYGVSSTDTQYF
TRBJ1-1	TRBV19	14	CASSAQDRGVEAFF
TRBJ2-6	TRBV5-1	14	CASFERSGANVLTF